This T cell receptor beta chain derives from a study of cytomegalovirus exposure and HLA in healthy donors. Whole-study findings and limits: For presence/absence analyses, sequencing depth was assumed to be roughly uniform across donors. A later analysis linked fewer than 20,000 TCR beta sequences to HLA alleles at 0.05 false discovery rate. 164 TCR beta chains were listed as cytomegalovirus-associated.

Trimming removed 0 bases from V and 0 bases from J, with 12 bases in between. CDR1 and CDR2 (germline): SGHVS, FNYEAQ. This CDR3 comprises 16 residues. In regard to this clone: Its target is not known.

PCR primers comprised 60 Vbeta and 13 Jbeta primers. Sequenced by immunoSEQ multiplex PCR; TCRdb stores in-frame clones only, minus some. The sample shows about 170,000 clones, approximately 80% of them seen only once. The chain joins TRBV7-6 to TRBJ2-7; D gene ambiguous. This receptor was taken from a woman aged 18-29 years in good health and CMV-seronegative. Input material: PBMCs. CDR3 nucleotides: TGTGCCAGCAGCTTAGCGGTGGAGACGAGCTCCTACGAGCAGTACTTC. Translating gives CASSLAVETSSYEQYF. Looking up the rest from reference TRBV7-6 and TRBJ2-7 gives the full variable domain: GAGVSQSPRYKVTKRGQDVALRCDPISGHVSLYWYRQALGQGPEFLTYFNYEAQQDKSGLPNDRFSAERPEGSISTLTIQRTEQRDSAMYRCASSLAVETSSYEQYFGPGTRLTVT.